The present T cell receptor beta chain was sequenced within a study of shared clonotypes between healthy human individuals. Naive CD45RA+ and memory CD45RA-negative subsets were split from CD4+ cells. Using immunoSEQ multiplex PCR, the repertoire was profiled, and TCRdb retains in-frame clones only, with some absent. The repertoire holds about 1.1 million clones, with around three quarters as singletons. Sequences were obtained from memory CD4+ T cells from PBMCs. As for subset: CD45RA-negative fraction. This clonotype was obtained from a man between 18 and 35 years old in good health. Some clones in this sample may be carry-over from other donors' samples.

CDR3 in amino acids: CASSKSSSYNEQFF. In DNA form, the CDR3 reads TGTGCCAGCAGCAAGTCTAGCTCCTACAATGAGCAGTTCTTC. The rearrangement links TRBV7-2 to TRBJ2-1; no reliable D call. Germline V gene lookup returns CDR1 SGHTA and CDR2 FQGNSA. This CDR3 comprises 14 residues. Trimming left V 5 bases short and J 0 bases short, with 8 bases between.